These 26 T cell receptor beta chains share one sample of origin, sequenced in a study of breast tumors, draining lymph nodes, adjacent tissues. TCRdb analysed the multiplex PCR reads with MiXCR anew, one entry per CDR3 protein. The repertoire holds approximately 100,000 distinct CDR3 sequences, with about 30% as singletons. Breast cancer patients provided tissue from their axillary draining lymph nodes. Input material: axillary lymph node tissue. All receptors come from a female donor with breast cancer. Some clones in this sample may be carry-over from other donors' samples.

This rearrangement joins TRBV20-1 to TRBJ1-4, with a possible D match to TRBD1 (6 bases). Germline V gives CDR1 DFQATT, CDR2 SNEGSKA (reference sequence). V shed 4 bases and J shed 6 bases, with 18 bases lying between them. This CDR3 is 15 amino acids long. CDR3 DNA: TGCAGTGCTAACCGGCGAAAAGGGGGGGATGAAAAACTGTTTTTT. Its protein is CSANRRKGGDEKLFF.

This clonotype was found once. A read error may account for a junction end that differs from germline. V and J are TRBV15 and TRBJ2-7, with TRBD1 matching 10 bases. This CDR3 is 17 amino acids long. Per germline, CDR1 LNHNV and CDR2 YYDKDF (reference sequence). This CDR3 is CATSRGAGDRGFYEQCF. In DNA form, the CDR3 reads TGTGCCACCAGCAGGGGCGCGGGGGACAGGGGTTTCTACGAGCAATGCTTC.

This clonotype was recorded many times. The V call is TRBV20-1, the J call TRBJ2-1; no clear D gene. V shed 5 bases and J shed 7 bases, with 9 bases lying between them. The germline V gene encodes CDR1 DFQATT and CDR2 SNEGSKA (reference sequence). The CDR3 sequence is 11 residues long. The CDR3 protein is CSALGWNEQFF. The CDR3 DNA reads TGCAGTGCTCTAGGTTGGAATGAGCAGTTCTTC.

This clonotype was picked up many times. The V gene is TRBV7-2, the J gene TRBJ2-5; 7 bases fit TRBD1. V was pared by 4 bases and J by 4 bases, with 9 bases of the junction left unmatched. The germline CDR1 and CDR2 sequences are SGHTA and FQGNSA. CDR3 length: 15 amino acids. CDR3: CASSSESRGRETQYF. CDR3 bases: TGTGCCAGCAGCTCAGAAAGTAGGGGGCGAGAGACCCAGTACTTC.

This clonotype was detected many times. One end of the junction does not line up with germline, which may come from a read error. The chain has TRBV7-9 and TRBJ1-2; D remains ambiguous. CDR3 length: 15 residues. The V gene's germline CDR1 is SEHNR and CDR2 FQNEAQ (reference sequence). This CDR3 reads CASSSNRAGTYGYPF. The CDR3 DNA reads as TGTGCCAGCAGCTCAAATAGGGCGGGAACTTATGGCTACCCCTTC.

Many counts were recorded for this clonotype. In DNA, the CDR3 is TGTGCCACCAGCAGAGCCAAATCCCCAGGTGGCAATGAGCAGTTCTTC. Amino acid sequence: CATSRAKSPGGNEQFF. The V and J genes are TRBV15 and TRBJ2-1; D remains ambiguous. The germline gives CDR1 LNHNV, CDR2 YYDKDF (reference sequence). The CDR3 has 16 amino acids. V was pared by 1 base and J by 6 bases, with 16 bases between.

This clonotype was counted at least ten times. V usage is TRBV9 and J usage is TRBJ2-1; tentative D call: TRBD2 (5 bases). The CDR3 length is 13 residues. Trimming cost V 4 bases and J 9 bases, with 14 bases left between them. The germline V gene has CDR1 SGDLS and CDR2 YYNGEE. CDR3 sequence: CASSRNLRGEQFF. The CDR3 DNA reads TGTGCCAGCAGCCGAAACCTCCGGGGTGAGCAGTTCTTC.

There are many counts of this clonotype. This chain connects TRBV7-3 to TRBJ2-3; 8 bases line up with TRBD2. CDR1 is SGHTA and CDR2 is FQGTGA in the germline V gene. V trimming: 4 bases; J trimming: 5 bases; junction bases outside the gene matches: 11. The CDR3 covers 16 residues. CDR3 loop: CASSSLAGRERDTQYF. The CDR3 DNA reads as TGTGCCAGCAGCTCCTTAGCGGGAAGGGAACGAGATACGCAGTATTTT.

This clonotype was counted at least ten times. The chain recombines TRBV3-1 with TRBJ1-2; D remains unclear. This CDR3 region has 13 residues. In germline, CDR1 is LGHDT, CDR2 YNNKEL (reference sequence). Trimming pared 0 bases from V and 8 bases from J, leaving 10 bases between. The DNA of the CDR3 is TGTGCCAGCAGCCAAGATGGCAGATCCGGCTACACCTTC. This sequence encodes CASSQDGRSGYTF.

In this sample, this clonotype turned up many times. This sequence joins TRBV14 and TRBJ2-3, with D hard to call. Trimming took off 4 bases at V and 4 bases at J, with 12 bases between the two ends. The germline CDR1 and CDR2 sequences are SGHDN and FVKESK. This CDR3 is 14 amino acids long. CDR3 nucleotides: TGTGCCAGCAGCCCTTTAAGTTGGTCAGATACGCAGTATTTT. This sequence encodes CASSPLSWSDTQYF.

This clonotype was recorded at least ten times. This chain joins TRBV19 and TRBJ2-7; 8 bases fit TRBD1. CDR3 length: 14 residues. V dropped 6 bases and J dropped 4; count of bases not matched to a gene: 8. CDR1 and CDR2 (germline): LNHDA, SQIVND (reference sequence). CDR3 residues: CASSPGGAWYEQYF. The DNA for the CDR3 is TGTGCCAGTAGCCCAGGGGGCGCCTGGTACGAGCAGTACTTC.

Ten or more counts support this clonotype. Here the CDR3 DNA reads TGTGCCAGCAGTTACAGGCCGGGCACCGGGGAGCTGTTTTTT. Translating gives CASSYRPGTGELFF. V gene TRBV6-5 combines with J gene TRBJ2-2; D is undetermined. Looked up from germline, CDR1 is MNHEY and CDR2 is SVGAGI. This CDR3 has 14 amino acids. V was clipped by 2 bases and J by 4 bases, with 8 bases between them.

Ten or more counts support this clonotype. The chain recombines TRBV12-3 or TRBV12-4 with TRBJ1-5, with a weak D call TRBD1 (5 bases). This CDR3 has 14 residues. Trimming cost V 5 bases and J 4 bases, with 12 bases left between them. In DNA form, the CDR3 reads TGTGCCAGCAGTGGACACCCTAGGAATCAGCCCCAGCATTTT. It yields the protein CASSGHPRNQPQHF.

This clonotype was recorded many times. This chain links TRBV4-1 with TRBJ2-5; TRBD1 matches 7 bases. The V and J ends lost 3 bases and 5 bases, in that order; junction bases with no gene match: 9. The CDR3 length is 15 residues. Germline CDR1 and CDR2: MGHRA and YSYEKL. DNA for the CDR3: TGCGCCAGCAGCCAGGTTTACAGGGGCGAGGAGACCCAGTACTTC. Its translation is CASSQVYRGEETQYF.

This clonotype was recorded a few times. It may be a read error: a sequence one base away is much more abundant. This CDR3 reads CAGRPQYF. The CDR3 DNA is TGTGCGGGAAGGCCGCAGTATTTT. The chain couples TRBV6-4 to TRBJ2-3; D unresolved. Germline CDR1 reads MRHNA; CDR2 reads SNTAGT. The CDR3 is 8 amino acids.

This clonotype has at least ten counts. The CDR3 protein is CASSWGTGRSTGELFF. CDR3 bases: TGTGCCAGCAGCTGGGGGACAGGACGATCCACCGGGGAGCTGTTTTTT. The genes are TRBV5-6 and TRBJ2-2; 8 bases are a match to TRBD1. The germline V gene has CDR1 SGHDT and CDR2 YYEEEE. The CDR3 consists of 16 residues. J was trimmed by 4 bases and V by 3 bases; bases with no gene match: 8.

In its sample, this clonotype was seen many times. The chain links TRBV30 to TRBJ2-3; 8 nucleotides agree with TRBD1. V lost 5 bases and J lost 0; bases outside the gene matches: 1. The CDR3 consists of 13 residues. In germline, CDR1 is GTSNPN, CDR2 SVGIG (reference sequence). The CDR3 here is CAWDRGSTDTQYF. In nucleotides, the CDR3 is TGTGCCTGGGACAGGGGTAGCACAGATACGCAGTATTTT.

This rearrangement joins TRBV5-1 to TRBJ2-7, with 9 bases fitting TRBD1. The CDR3 extends over 15 amino acids. Germline loops: CDR1 SGHRS, CDR2 YFSETQ. Losses at the gene ends were 0 bases for V and 2 bases for J; bases not matched to a gene: 3. CDR3 sequence reads: CASSLGDRVPYEQYF. The CDR3 nucleotides are TGCGCCAGCAGCTTGGGGGACAGGGTGCCCTACGAGCAGTACTTC.

The V call is TRBV28, the J call TRBJ2-7; TRBD2 is a possible D gene (5 bases). Trimming removed 3 bases at V and 9 bases at J, with 24 bases between. This CDR3 is 16 amino acids long. In germline, CDR1 is MDHEN, CDR2 SYDVKM. The chain's CDR3 is CASSFAGGRAVAGQYF. CDR3 nucleotide sequence: TGTGCCAGCAGTTTTGCAGGCGGGCGAGCGGTTGCCGGGCAGTACTTC.

The chain recombines TRBV19 with TRBJ2-6; 7 bases agree with TRBD1. CDR1 is LNHDA and CDR2 is SQIVND in the germline V gene (reference sequence). The length of the CDR3 is 14 residues. The J segment lost 2 bases and the V segment lost 9 bases, leaving 4 bases of the junction unmatched. CDR3 residues: CASQGTAGANVLTF. CDR3 sequence (DNA): TGTGCCAGCCAGGGGACAGCTGGGGCCAACGTCCTGACTTTC.

This clonotype was seen ten or more times. The chain employs TRBV7-9 and TRBJ1-5, with D tentatively TRBD1 (5 bases). CDR1 and CDR2 (germline): SEHNR, FQNEAQ (reference sequence). CDR3 length: 14 amino acids. The V end lost 5 bases, the J end lost 7 bases, and 15 bases lay between the germline ends. CDR3 sequence (DNA): TGTGCCAGCAGCAACCGGGCCCAGGGACAGCCCCAGCATTTT. This gives the protein CASSNRAQGQPQHF.

This clonotype has at least ten counts. A much larger clone sits a single nucleotide away, making a read error possible. V gene TRBV6-4 combines with J gene TRBJ1-6; D is unclear. Germline V gene sequence: CDR1 MRHNA, CDR2 SNTAGT. The CDR3 covers 14 residues. The CDR3 loop is CASSHSGYNSPLHF. The CDR3, as DNA: TGTGCCAGCAGTCACTCGGGATATAATTCACCCCTCCACTTT.

The rearrangement uses TRBV9 and TRBJ2-6; the match to TRBD1 covers 8 bases. Germline CDR1 SGDLS, CDR2 YYNGEE. CDR3 size: 17 residues. V gave up 0 bases and J gave up 2 bases; unmatched junction bases: 4. The CDR3 sequence is CASSVGVQGAGANVLTF. The DNA for the CDR3 is TGTGCCAGCAGCGTAGGGGTACAGGGGGCTGGGGCCAACGTCCTGACTTTC.

The rearrangement links TRBV28 to TRBJ1-4; 7 bases align to TRBD1. Matching the DNA end better, TRBJ1-1 makes the J call doubtful. The CDR3 is made up of 17 amino acids. The germline V gene has CDR1 MDHEN and CDR2 SYDVKM. This CDR3 reads CASSLPGQTFMNTEAFF. The CDR3 nucleotides are TGTGCCAGCAGTTTACCGGGACAGACGTTTATGAACACTGAAGCTTTCTTT.

In this sample, this clonotype turned up a few times. A much more abundant neighbour one base away suggests this may be a read error. This chain connects TRBV12-3 or TRBV12-4 to TRBJ1-2; D ambiguous. This CDR3 has 13 residues. Trimming removed 3 bases from V and 7 bases from J, with 12 bases in between. The CDR3 DNA follows: TGTGCCAGCAGTTTCTCTGGGAGCTCTGGCTACACCTTC. It specifies CASSFSGSSGYTF.

V is TRBV27 and J is TRBJ2-2, with a weak D call TRBD1 (5 bases). The CDR3 runs to 16 residues. V was cut by 4 bases and J by 3 bases, with 15 bases left in between. The germline CDR1 and CDR2 sequences are MNHEY and SMNVEV (reference sequence). CDR3 bases: TGTGCCAGCAGTTCCTTACAGGCAAAGTACACCGGGGAGCTGTTTTTT. It is translated as CASSSLQAKYTGELFF.